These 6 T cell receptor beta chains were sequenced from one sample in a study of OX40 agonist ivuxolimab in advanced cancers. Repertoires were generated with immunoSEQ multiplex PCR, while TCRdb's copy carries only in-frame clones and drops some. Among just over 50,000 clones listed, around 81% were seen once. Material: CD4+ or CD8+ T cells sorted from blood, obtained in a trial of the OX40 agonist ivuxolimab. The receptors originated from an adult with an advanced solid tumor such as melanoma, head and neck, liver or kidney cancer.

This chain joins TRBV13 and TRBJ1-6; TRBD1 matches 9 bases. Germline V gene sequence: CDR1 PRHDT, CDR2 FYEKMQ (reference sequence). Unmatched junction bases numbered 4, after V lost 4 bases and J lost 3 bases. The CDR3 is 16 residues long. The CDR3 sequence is CASSWGQGSYNSPLHF. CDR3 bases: TGTGCCAGCAGCTGGGGACAGGGAAGCTATAATTCACCCCTCCACTTT.

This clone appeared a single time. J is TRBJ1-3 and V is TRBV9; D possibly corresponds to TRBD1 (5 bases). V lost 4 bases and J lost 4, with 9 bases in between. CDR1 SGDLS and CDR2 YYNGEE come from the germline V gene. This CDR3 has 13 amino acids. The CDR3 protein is CASSTPGGNTIYF. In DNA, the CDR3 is TGTGCCAGCAGCACCCCAGGGGGAAACACCATATATTTT.

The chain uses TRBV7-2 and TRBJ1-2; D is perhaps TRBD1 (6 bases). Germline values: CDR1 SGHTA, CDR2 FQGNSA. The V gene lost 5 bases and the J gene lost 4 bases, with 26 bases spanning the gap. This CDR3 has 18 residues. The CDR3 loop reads CASSPGSGTLIGGYGYTF. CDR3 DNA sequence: TGTGCCAGCAGCCCAGGCTCCGGGACACTAATTGGGGGCTATGGCTACACCTTC. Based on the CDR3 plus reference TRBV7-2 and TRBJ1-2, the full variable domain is GAGVSQSPSNKVTEKGKDVELRCDPISGHTALYWYRQSLGQGLEFLIYFQGNSAPDKSGLPSDRFSAERTGGSVSTLTIQRTQQEDSAVYLCASSPGSGTLIGGYGYTFGSGTRLTVV.

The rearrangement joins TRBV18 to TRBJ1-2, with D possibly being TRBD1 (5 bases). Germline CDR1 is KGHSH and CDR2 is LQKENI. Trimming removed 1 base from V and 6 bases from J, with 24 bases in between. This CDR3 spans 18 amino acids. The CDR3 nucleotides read TGTGCCAGCTCACCACAATCGACCCTTGGGACCCGGGCGCATGGCTACACCTTC. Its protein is CASSPQSTLGTRAHGYTF.

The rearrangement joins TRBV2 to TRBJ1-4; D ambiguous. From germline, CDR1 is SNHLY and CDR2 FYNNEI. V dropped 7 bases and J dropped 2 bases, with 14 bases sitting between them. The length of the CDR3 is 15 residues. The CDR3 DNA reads TGTGCCAGCATGTGGGATCTGGGGACTAATGAAAAACTGTTTTTT. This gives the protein CASMWDLGTNEKLFF.

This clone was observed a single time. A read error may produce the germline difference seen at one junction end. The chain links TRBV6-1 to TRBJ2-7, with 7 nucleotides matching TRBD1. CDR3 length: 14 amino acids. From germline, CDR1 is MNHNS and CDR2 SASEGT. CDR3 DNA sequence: TGTGCCAGCAGTCCCCCCCCTCCCGACAGGGTGCAGGTCTTC. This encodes CASSPPPPDRVQVF.